The sequence of this T cell receptor beta chain was determined in a study of cytomegalovirus exposure and HLA in healthy donors. Broader study findings: With later analysis, a missense DCLRE1C variant became linked to TCR beta V- and J-gene trimming. According to the study, around 150 TCR beta chains were cytomegalovirus-associated.

The PCR had 60 Vbeta and 13 Jbeta primers. TCRdb keeps only in-frame clones here, not all; method: immunoSEQ multiplex PCR. The sample has 95,000 to 150,000 clones, 75% to 90% seen once. This clone was picked up a small number of times. Its antigen is unknown. The sample comprised PBMCs. The clonotype was recovered from a female donor in good health and CMV-seropositive.

The CDR3 DNA is TGTGCCAGCAGCTTAAGCGGGTTCACTGAAGCTTTCTTT. Translation: CASSLSGFTEAFF. The chain links TRBV7-9 to TRBJ1-1; no clear D gene. V was clipped by 2 bases and J by 4 bases, with 8 bases between them. The V gene's germline CDR1 is SEHNR and CDR2 FQNEAQ (reference sequence). This CDR3 is built from 13 residues. The variable domain in full, completed from reference TRBV7-9 and TRBJ1-1, reads DTGVSQNPRHKITKRGQNVTFRCDPISEHNRLYWYRQTLGQGPEFLTYFQNEAQLEKSRLLSDRFSAERPKGSFSTLEIQRTEQGDSAMYLCASSLSGFTEAFFGQGTRLTVV.